Presented here are 13 T cell receptor beta chains from one specimen sequenced in a study of cytomegalovirus exposure and HLA in healthy donors. Sequencing was performed with immunoSEQ multiplex PCR; in TCRdb, only in-frame clones are kept and a portion is missing. This table has about 160,000 clones, approximately 86% appearing once. Sequenced input: PBMCs. These TCRs come from a woman aged 18 to 35 in good health and CMV-seronegative.

V is TRBV27 and J is TRBJ2-1; 9 nucleotides align to TRBD2. The trim removed 5 bases at V and 4 bases at J, leaving 3 bases unmatched. Per the germline V gene, CDR1 is MNHEY and CDR2 is SMNVEV (reference sequence). The CDR3 runs to 14 residues. CDR3 nucleotides: TGTGCCAGCAGTAGTCTAGCGGGGTACAATGAGCAGTTCTTC. Amino acids: CASSSLAGYNEQFF.

V usage is TRBV4-3 and J usage is TRBJ1-2, with D possibly being TRBD1 (5 bases). Germline loops: CDR1 LGHNA, CDR2 YSLEER. Trimming shortened V by 0 bases and J by 8 bases, and 28 bases separated the two germline ends. The CDR3 loop spans 19 amino acids. CDR3 sequence reads: CASSQDRAQFGGFKGGYTF. Written as DNA, the CDR3 is TGCGCCAGCAGCCAAGATCGGGCCCAATTTGGGGGGTTTAAAGGGGGCTACACCTTC.

The chain has TRBV13 and TRBJ2-1, with 10 bases identical to TRBD2. The junction had 4 bases not matched to a gene; V was cut back by 0 bases and J by 8 bases. The CDR3 has 15 amino acids. CDR1 PRHDT and CDR2 FYEKMQ come from the germline V gene (reference sequence). The CDR3 protein is CASSLGLAGADEQFF. Here the CDR3 DNA reads TGTGCCAGCAGCTTAGGGCTAGCGGGAGCGGATGAGCAGTTCTTC.

V is TRBV5-1 and J is TRBJ2-1; 12 positions match TRBD2. V trimming: 6 bases; J trimming: 7 bases; junction bases outside the gene matches: 5. CDR3 size: 14 residues. The V gene's germline CDR1 is SGHRS and CDR2 YFSETQ. For the CDR3, the DNA is TGCGCCAGCACGCTGACTAGCGGGGGAAATGAGCAGTTCTTC. Residues: CASTLTSGGNEQFF.

This clone was found once. This chain uses TRBV6-5 with TRBJ2-5; possible D gene TRBD2, 6 bases. Trimming shortened V by 4 bases and J by 12 bases, and 15 bases separated the two germline ends. The V gene's germline CDR1 is MNHEY and CDR2 SVGAGI. This CDR3 comprises 12 residues. CDR3 residues: CASSSLALVEYF. Here the CDR3 DNA reads TGTGCCAGCAGTTCACTAGCTCTGGTGGAGTACTTC.

The V call is TRBV15, the J call TRBJ2-7; D gene unclear. V was cut by 0 bases and J by 5 bases, with 17 bases left in between. The CDR3 sequence is 16 residues long. CDR1 and CDR2 (germline): LNHNV, YYDKDF (reference sequence). In DNA, the CDR3 is TGTGCCACCAGCAGAGATGGAGCCGTTTTCGCCCACGAGCAGTACTTC. Protein: CATSRDGAVFAHEQYF.

The chain joins TRBV19 to TRBJ1-1; tentative D call: TRBD1 (5 bases). Trimming cost V 5 bases and J 1 base, with 11 bases left between them. Germline CDR1 is LNHDA and CDR2 is SQIVND (reference sequence). The CDR3 consists of 14 residues. The CDR3 reads CASSSRVGNTEAFF. In DNA, the CDR3 is TGTGCCAGTAGTTCCAGGGTCGGGAACACTGAAGCTTTCTTT.

The chain uses TRBV18 and TRBJ2-7; TRBD2 matches 14 bases. The CDR3 consists of 18 residues. The V segment lost 3 bases and the J segment 4 bases; nucleotides outside the gene matches: 11. Germline assignment: CDR1 KGHSH and CDR2 LQKENI. The CDR3 here is CASSPTGTSGSAGYEQYF. For the CDR3, the DNA is TGTGCCAGCTCACCCACCGGGACTAGCGGGAGTGCGGGGTACGAGCAGTACTTC.

This clone came up once. The CDR3 sequence is CASSQEYQASGGYEQYF. The CDR3 region has the DNA TGCGCCAGCAGCCAAGAGTACCAGGCTAGCGGAGGCTACGAGCAGTACTTC. The chain has TRBV4-3 and TRBJ2-7; TRBD2 aligns across 7 bases. Germline V gives CDR1 LGHNA, CDR2 YSLEER. The CDR3 runs to 17 residues. V trimming: 0 bases; J trimming: 3 bases; junction bases outside the gene matches: 11.

The rearrangement joins TRBV19 to TRBJ1-1; the match to TRBD1 covers 8 bases. This CDR3 is built from 18 residues. From germline, CDR1 is LNHDA and CDR2 SQIVND (reference sequence). J lost 0 bases, V lost 3 bases, and 12 bases had no gene match. CDR3 in DNA: TGTGCCAGTAGTATGGCAAGGTCAGGGGGCCGAGTGAACACTGAAGCTTTCTTT. It translates to CASSMARSGGRVNTEAFF. The full variable domain, completed using reference TRBV19 and TRBJ1-1, is DGGITQSPKYLFRKEGQNVTLSCEQNLNHDAMYWYRQDPGQGLRLIYYSQIVNDFQKGDIAEGYSVSREKKESFPLTVTSAQKNPTAFYLCASSMARSGGRVNTEAFFGQGTRLTVV.

The chain carries TRBV5-1 and TRBJ1-1; D call uncertain. The CDR3 is made up of 16 amino acids. V was shortened by 4 bases and J by 0 bases, with 16 bases between the two germline ends. CDR1 and CDR2 (germline): SGHRS, YFSETQ. The CDR3 DNA reads as TGCGCCAGCAGCCCGCGGGGTGGCTATATGAACACTGAAGCTTTCTTT. It translates to CASSPRGGYMNTEAFF. The variable domain in full, completed from reference TRBV5-1 and TRBJ1-1, reads KAGVTQTPRYLIKTRGQQVTLSCSPISGHRSVSWYQQTPGQGLQFLFEYFSETQRNKGNFPGRFSGRQFSNSRSEMNVSTLELGDSALYLCASSPRGGYMNTEAFFGQGTRLTVV.

The chain is built from TRBV14 and TRBJ1-1, with D possibly being TRBD1 (5 bases). This CDR3 is built from 14 residues. Trimming pared 4 bases from V and 0 bases from J, leaving 9 bases between. The V gene's germline CDR1 is SGHDN and CDR2 FVKESK. The CDR3 reads CASSPGTLNTEAFF. Written as DNA, the CDR3 is TGTGCCAGCAGCCCGGGGACTTTGAACACTGAAGCTTTCTTT.

The chain couples TRBV7-9 to TRBJ2-3, with D unresolved. Germline values: CDR1 SEHNR, CDR2 FQNEAQ (reference sequence). CDR3 size: 11 residues. Trimming removed 6 bases at V and 6 bases at J, with 7 bases between. For the CDR3, the DNA is TGTGCCAGCAGAGAGGCCGATACGCAGTATTTT. This translates into CASREADTQYF.